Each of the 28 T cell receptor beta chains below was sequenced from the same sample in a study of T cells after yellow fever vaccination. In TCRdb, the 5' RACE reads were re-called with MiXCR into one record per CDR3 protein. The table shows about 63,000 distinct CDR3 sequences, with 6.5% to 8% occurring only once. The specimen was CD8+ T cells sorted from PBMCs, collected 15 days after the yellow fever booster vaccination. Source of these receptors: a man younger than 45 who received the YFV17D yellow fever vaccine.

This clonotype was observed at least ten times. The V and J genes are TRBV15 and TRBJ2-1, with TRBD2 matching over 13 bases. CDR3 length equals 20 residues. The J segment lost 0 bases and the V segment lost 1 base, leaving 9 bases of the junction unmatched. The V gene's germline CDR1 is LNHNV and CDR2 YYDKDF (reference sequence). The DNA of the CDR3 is TGTGCCACCAGCAGAGTAGGGGGACTAGCGGGAATGCCCTCCTACAATGAGCAGTTCTTC. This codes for CATSRVGGLAGMPSYNEQFF. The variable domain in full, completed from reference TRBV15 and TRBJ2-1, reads DAMVIQNPRYQVTQFGKPVTLSCSQTLNHNVMYWYQQKSSQAPKLLFHYYDKDFNNEADTPDNFQSRRPNTSFCFLDIRSPGLGDTAMYLCATSRVGGLAGMPSYNEQFFGPGTRLTVL.

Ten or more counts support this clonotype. Here the CDR3 DNA reads TGTGCCAGCAGCTATGGAACTAGCACAGATACGCAGTATTTT. Its translation: CASSYGTSTDTQYF. The genes are TRBV7-9 and TRBJ2-3, with no clear D. V lost 4 bases to trimming and J lost 0 bases, with 8 bases between them. The germline V gene encodes CDR1 SEHNR and CDR2 FQNEAQ (reference sequence). The CDR3 is 14 amino acids.

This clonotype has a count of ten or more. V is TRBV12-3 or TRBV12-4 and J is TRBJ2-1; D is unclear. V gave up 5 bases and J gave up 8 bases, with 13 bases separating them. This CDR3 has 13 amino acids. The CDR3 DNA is TGTGCCAGCAGTCCCGGGTCTCCGGATGAGCAGTTCTTC. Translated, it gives CASSPGSPDEQFF.

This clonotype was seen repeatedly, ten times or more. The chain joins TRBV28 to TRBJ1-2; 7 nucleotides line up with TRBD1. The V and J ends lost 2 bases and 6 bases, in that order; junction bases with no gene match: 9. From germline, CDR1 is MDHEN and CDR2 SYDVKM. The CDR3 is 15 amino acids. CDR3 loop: CASSLAGQLSDGYTF. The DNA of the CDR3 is TGTGCCAGCAGTTTAGCGGGACAGCTTTCGGATGGCTACACCTTC.

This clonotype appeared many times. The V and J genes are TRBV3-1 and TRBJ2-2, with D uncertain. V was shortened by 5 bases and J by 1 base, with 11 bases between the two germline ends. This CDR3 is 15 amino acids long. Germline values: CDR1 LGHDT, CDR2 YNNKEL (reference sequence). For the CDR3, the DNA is TGTGCCAGCAGCACACCCCCAGAGAACACCGGGGAGCTGTTTTTT. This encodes CASSTPPENTGELFF.

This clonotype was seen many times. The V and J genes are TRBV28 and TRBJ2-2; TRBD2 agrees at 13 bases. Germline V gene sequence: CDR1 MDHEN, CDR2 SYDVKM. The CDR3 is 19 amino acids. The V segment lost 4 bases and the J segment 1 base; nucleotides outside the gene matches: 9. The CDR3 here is CASSSPLAGGILNTGELFF. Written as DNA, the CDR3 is TGTGCCAGCAGTTCCCCACTAGCGGGAGGGATACTGAACACCGGGGAGCTGTTTTTT.

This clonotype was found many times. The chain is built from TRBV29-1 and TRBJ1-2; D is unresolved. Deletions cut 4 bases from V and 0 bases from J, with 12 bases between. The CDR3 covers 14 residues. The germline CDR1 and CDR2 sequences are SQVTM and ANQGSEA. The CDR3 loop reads CSVGGGEANYGYTF. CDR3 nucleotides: TGCAGCGTTGGGGGTGGTGAGGCTAACTATGGCTACACCTTC.

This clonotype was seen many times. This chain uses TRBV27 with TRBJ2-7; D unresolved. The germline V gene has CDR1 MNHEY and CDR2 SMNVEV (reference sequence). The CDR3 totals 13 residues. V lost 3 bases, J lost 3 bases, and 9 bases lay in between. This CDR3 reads CASSFKGSYEQYF. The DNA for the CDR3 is TGTGCCAGCAGTTTTAAGGGAAGCTACGAGCAGTACTTC.

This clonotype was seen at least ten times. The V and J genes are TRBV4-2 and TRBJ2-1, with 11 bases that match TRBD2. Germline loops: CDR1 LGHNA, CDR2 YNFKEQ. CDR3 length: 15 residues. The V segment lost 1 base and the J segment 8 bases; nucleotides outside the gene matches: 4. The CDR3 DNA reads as TGTGCCAGCAGCCAAGCCCTAGCGGGAGGACATGAGCAGTTCTTC. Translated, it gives CASSQALAGGHEQFF.

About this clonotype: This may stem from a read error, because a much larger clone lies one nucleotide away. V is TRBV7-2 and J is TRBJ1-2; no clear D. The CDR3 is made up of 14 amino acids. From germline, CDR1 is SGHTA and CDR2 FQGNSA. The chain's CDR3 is CAGSLEGSPYGYTF. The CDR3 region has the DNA TGTGCCGGCAGCTTAGAGGGTTCCCCTTACGGCTACACCTTC.

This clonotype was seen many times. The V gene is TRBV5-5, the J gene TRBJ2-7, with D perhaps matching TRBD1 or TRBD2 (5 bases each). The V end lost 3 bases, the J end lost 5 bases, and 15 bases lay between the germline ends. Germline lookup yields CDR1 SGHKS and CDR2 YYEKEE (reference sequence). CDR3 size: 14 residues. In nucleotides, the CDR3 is TGTGCCAGCAGCTCCCGGGGCCCCCCTCACGAGCAGTACTTC. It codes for CASSSRGPPHEQYF.

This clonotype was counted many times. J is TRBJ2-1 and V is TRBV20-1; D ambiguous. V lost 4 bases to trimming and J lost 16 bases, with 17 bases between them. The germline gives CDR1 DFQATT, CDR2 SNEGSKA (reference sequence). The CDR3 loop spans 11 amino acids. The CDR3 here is CSATSATVDFF. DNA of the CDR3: TGCAGTGCTACCAGCGCAACGGTAGATTTCTTC.

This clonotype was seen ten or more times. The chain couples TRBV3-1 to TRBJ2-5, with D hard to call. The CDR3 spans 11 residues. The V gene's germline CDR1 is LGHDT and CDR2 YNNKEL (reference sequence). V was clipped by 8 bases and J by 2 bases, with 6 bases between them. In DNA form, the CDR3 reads TGTGCCAGCGCCGGTCAAGAGACCCAGTACTTC. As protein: CASAGQETQYF.

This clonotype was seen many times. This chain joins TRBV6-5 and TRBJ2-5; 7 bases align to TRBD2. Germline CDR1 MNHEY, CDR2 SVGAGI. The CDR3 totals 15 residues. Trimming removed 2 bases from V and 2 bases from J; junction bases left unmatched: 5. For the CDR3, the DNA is TGTGCCAGCAGTTACGGACGGGGAGGGCAAGAGACCCAGTACTTC. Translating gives CASSYGRGGQETQYF.

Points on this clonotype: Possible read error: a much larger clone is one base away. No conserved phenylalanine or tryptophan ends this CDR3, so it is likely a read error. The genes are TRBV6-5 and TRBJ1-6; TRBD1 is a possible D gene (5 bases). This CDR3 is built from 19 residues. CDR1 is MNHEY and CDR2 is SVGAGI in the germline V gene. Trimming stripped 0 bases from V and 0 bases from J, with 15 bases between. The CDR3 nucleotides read TGTGCCAGCAGTTACTCCCCCTCACAGGAAGTCTCCTATAATTCACCCCTCCACCTT. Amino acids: CASSYSPSQEVSYNSPLHL.

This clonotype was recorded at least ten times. The CDR3 sequence: CASSDLGSLTYEQYF. The DNA for the CDR3 is TGTGCCAGTAGTGACCTAGGGAGCCTAACCTACGAGCAGTACTTC. The V gene is TRBV19, the J gene TRBJ2-7; possibly TRBD2 for D (5 bases). V lost 5 bases to trimming and J lost 2 bases, with 16 bases between them. There are 15 residues in the CDR3. Germline V gives CDR1 LNHDA, CDR2 SQIVND (reference sequence).

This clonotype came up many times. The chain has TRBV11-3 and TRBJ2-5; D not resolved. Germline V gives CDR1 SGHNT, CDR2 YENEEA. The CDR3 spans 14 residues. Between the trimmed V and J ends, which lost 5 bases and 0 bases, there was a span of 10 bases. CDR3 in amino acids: CASSPPDNQETQYF. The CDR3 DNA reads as TGTGCCAGCAGCCCCCCCGACAACCAAGAGACCCAGTACTTC.

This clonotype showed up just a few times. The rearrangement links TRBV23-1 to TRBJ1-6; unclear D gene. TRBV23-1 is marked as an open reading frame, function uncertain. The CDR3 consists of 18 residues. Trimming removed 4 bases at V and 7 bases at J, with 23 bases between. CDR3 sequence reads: CASSPTSDVGVANSPLHF. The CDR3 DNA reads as TGCGCCAGCAGTCCAACCTCCGACGTGGGAGTAGCGAATTCACCCCTCCACTTT.

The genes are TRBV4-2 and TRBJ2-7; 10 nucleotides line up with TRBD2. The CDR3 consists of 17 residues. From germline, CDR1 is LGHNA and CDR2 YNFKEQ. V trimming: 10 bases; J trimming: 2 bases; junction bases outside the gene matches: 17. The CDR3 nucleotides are TGTGCCATCGGCCCTGACCTTCGACTAGCGGGCCCCTACGAGCAGTACTTC. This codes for CAIGPDLRLAGPYEQYF.

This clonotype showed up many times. In DNA form, the CDR3 reads TGTGCCAGCAGTTCCGGGACAGTAGATTTCTTGCAGCAGTACTTC. Translated, it gives CASSSGTVDFLQQYF. The V call is TRBV27, the J call TRBJ2-7; TRBD1 matches 7 bases. Germline V gives CDR1 MNHEY, CDR2 SMNVEV (reference sequence). J gave up 8 bases and V 4 bases, and 14 bases lay outside the gene matches. The CDR3 has 15 amino acids.

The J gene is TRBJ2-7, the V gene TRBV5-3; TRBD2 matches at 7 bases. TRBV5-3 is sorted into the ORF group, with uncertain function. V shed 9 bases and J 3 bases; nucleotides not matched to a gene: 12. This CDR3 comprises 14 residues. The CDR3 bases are TGTGCCATGGGCCCCGCGGGACTACGCTACGAGCAGTACTTC. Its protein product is CAMGPAGLRYEQYF.

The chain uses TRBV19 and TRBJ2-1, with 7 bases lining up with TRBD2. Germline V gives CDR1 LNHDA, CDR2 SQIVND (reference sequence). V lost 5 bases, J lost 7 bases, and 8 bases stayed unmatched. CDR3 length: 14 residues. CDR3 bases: TGTGCCAGTAGTTGGCCGGGCGGGAGTAATGAGCAGTTCTTC. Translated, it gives CASSWPGGSNEQFF.

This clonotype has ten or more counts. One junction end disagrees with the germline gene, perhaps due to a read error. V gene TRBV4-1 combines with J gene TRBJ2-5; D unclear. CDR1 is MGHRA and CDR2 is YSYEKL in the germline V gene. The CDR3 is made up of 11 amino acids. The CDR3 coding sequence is TGCGCCAGCAGTAGCCAAAAGACCCAGTACTTC. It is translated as CASSSQKTQYF.

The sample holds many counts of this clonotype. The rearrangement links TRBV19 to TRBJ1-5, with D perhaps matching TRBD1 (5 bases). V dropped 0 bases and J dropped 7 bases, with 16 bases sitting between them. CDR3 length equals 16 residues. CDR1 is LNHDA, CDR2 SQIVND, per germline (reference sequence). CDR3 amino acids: CASSIDRREGGQPQHF. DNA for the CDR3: TGTGCCAGTAGTATAGATCGCAGGGAGGGTGGACAGCCCCAGCATTTT.

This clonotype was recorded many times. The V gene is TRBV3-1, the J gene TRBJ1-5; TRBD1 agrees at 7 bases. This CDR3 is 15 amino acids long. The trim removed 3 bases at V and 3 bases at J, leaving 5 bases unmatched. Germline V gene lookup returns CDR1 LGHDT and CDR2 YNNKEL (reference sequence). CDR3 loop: CASSQGTADNQPQHF. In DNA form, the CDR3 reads TGTGCCAGCAGCCAGGGGACAGCCGACAATCAGCCCCAGCATTTT.

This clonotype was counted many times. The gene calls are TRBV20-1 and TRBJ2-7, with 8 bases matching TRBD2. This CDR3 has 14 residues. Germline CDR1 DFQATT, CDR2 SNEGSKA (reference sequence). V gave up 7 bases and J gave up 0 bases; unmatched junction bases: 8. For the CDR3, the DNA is TGCAGTGTAAGGTCGGGAGGGAGCTCCTACGAGCAGTACTTC. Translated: CSVRSGGSSYEQYF.

The CDR3 sequence is CASISLTFSGANVLTF. Here the CDR3 DNA reads TGCGCCAGCATTAGTCTGACGTTCTCTGGGGCCAACGTCCTGACTTTC. The chain recombines TRBV10-1 with TRBJ2-6, with D uncertain. This CDR3 region has 16 residues. Trimming cost V 7 bases and J 0 bases, with 13 bases left between them. In germline, CDR1 is WNHNN, CDR2 SYGVQD (reference sequence).

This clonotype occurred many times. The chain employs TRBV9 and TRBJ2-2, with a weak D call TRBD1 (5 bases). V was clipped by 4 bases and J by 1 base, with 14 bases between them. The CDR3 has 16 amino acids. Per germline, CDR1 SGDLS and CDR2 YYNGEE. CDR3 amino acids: CASSLNRRMNTGELFF. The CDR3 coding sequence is TGTGCCAGCAGCTTGAACAGGCGTATGAACACCGGGGAGCTGTTTTTT.